The T cell receptor beta chain described here comes from a study of T cell changes during pregnancy in multiple sclerosis. The table came from immunoSEQ multiplex PCR; TCRdb's copy has only in-frame clones and leaves some out. The sample includes fewer than 50,000 clones, 91% seen only once; the top ten take more than 8.5%. V lost 5 bases to trimming and J lost 0 bases, with 12 bases between them. Germline V lookup: CDR1 SGHTA, CDR2 FQGNSA. CDR3 length: 15 amino acids. This chain uses TRBV7-2 with TRBJ2-3; D is possibly TRBD2 (5 bases). Sequencing was performed on CD8+ T cells from peripheral blood mononuclear cells, taken after pregnancy. The sequence was collected from a female donor with multiple sclerosis, enrolled in a pregnancy study. CDR3 bases: TGTGCCAGCAGCCCAAGCGGCGCAAGCACAGATACGCAGTATTTT. Translating gives CASSPSGASTDTQYF.